The 29 T cell receptor beta chains in this list originate from one sample, sequenced in a study of blood T cell repertoires in COVID-19. TCRdb's copy holds only in-frame clones and misses some; the assay was immunoSEQ multiplex PCR. The data show 130,000 to 150,000 clones, with approximately 80% seen just once and about 10% held by the top ten. Sample: peripheral blood. The receptors derive from a man between 60 and 75 years old with active or convalescent COVID-19.

This chain uses TRBV5-1 with TRBJ1-4, with 8 positions matching TRBD1. With V trimmed by 4 bases and J by 0 bases, 17 bases remained unmatched. This CDR3 is 20 amino acids long. Germline V gene lookup returns CDR1 SGHRS and CDR2 YFSETQ. The CDR3 DNA reads TGCGCCAGCAGCCTAGGACAGGGCCGAATGTATGCTACAACTAATGAAAAACTGTTTTTT. It is translated as CASSLGQGRMYATTNEKLFF.

The chain combines TRBV4-1 with TRBJ1-1, with D possibly being TRBD1 (5 bases). The CDR3 is 11 amino acids. The ends were cut back, 10 bases at V and 2 bases at J, with 8 bases in the middle. Germline-derived CDR1 and CDR2 are MGHRA and YSYEKL. The CDR3 region is CATTGNTEAFF. Here the CDR3 DNA reads TGCGCCACCACAGGTAACACTGAAGCTTTCTTT.

This clone appeared a few times. V gene TRBV5-6 combines with J gene TRBJ1-5; D unresolved. This CDR3 is built from 15 residues. Germline CDR1 SGHDT, CDR2 YYEEEE. V was pared by 1 base and J by 2 bases, with 10 bases between. This CDR3 is CASSLFSFGNQPQHF. The CDR3 nucleotides are TGTGCCAGCAGCTTGTTTTCTTTTGGCAATCAGCCCCAGCATTTT. The variable domain in full, completed from reference TRBV5-6 and TRBJ1-5, reads DAGVTQSPTHLIKTRGQQVTLRCSPKSGHDTVSWYQQALGQGPQFIFQYYEEEERQRGNFPDRFSGHQFPNYSSELNVNALLLGDSALYLCASSLFSFGNQPQHFGDGTRLSIL.

This sequence joins TRBV25-1 and TRBJ1-4; possible D gene TRBD1, 6 bases. The V gene lost 6 bases and the J gene lost 8 bases, with 16 bases spanning the gap. Germline V gene data show CDR1 as MGHDK and CDR2 as SYGVNS. The CDR3 sequence is 14 residues long. The CDR3 bases are TGTGCCAGCAGGGACAGCCTGTTTAAGGAAAAACTGTTTTTT. Translating it yields CASRDSLFKEKLFF.

This clone appeared once. As DNA, the CDR3 is TGTGCCAGCAGTTGGTCGACAACTGATGGCTACACCTTC. This sequence encodes CASSWSTTDGYTF. The V and J genes are TRBV12-3 or TRBV12-4 and TRBJ1-2; unclear D gene. Trimming removed 4 bases from V and 6 bases from J, with 12 bases in between. CDR3 length equals 13 residues.

This clone was picked up one time. The genes are TRBV18 and TRBJ2-7; 12 nucleotides line up with TRBD2. CDR1 is KGHSH, CDR2 LQKENI, per germline. The length of the CDR3 is 16 residues. J was trimmed by 0 bases and V by 2 bases; bases with no gene match: 2. As DNA, the CDR3 is TGTGCCAGCTCACCAGAGGGACTAGCGGGCTCCTACGAGCAGTACTTC. It translates to CASSPEGLAGSYEQYF.

This rearrangement joins TRBV19 to TRBJ2-5, with 12 bases matching TRBD1. In germline, CDR1 is LNHDA, CDR2 SQIVND (reference sequence). The CDR3 runs 19 residues. The V gene end was trimmed by 7 bases and the J gene end by 5 bases; junction bases not matched to a gene: 20. The CDR3 coding sequence is TGTGCCAGTATGGGGGCCCCGGGACAGGGGGCAGTACCGGGGGAGACCCAGTACTTC. Residues: CASMGAPGQGAVPGETQYF.

Remarks on this clone: A junction boundary mismatches the germline segment, possibly from a read error. The chain uses TRBV11-2 and TRBJ2-3; maybe TRBD2 (5 bases). There are 15 residues in the CDR3. CDR1 and CDR2 (germline): SGHAT, FQNNGV. The CDR3 bases are TGTGCCAGTAGCTGGACCCGCGGGCCCACAGATACGCAGTATTTT. It codes for CASSWTRGPTDTQYF.

The genes are TRBV9 and TRBJ2-1; a possible D gene is TRBD2 (6 bases). V was cut by 4 bases and J by 4 bases, with 15 bases left in between. Germline V gene lookup returns CDR1 SGDLS and CDR2 YYNGEE. CDR3 length: 15 residues. The CDR3 loop is CASSREWGSYNEQFF. The CDR3 nucleotides read TGTGCCAGCAGCCGGGAGTGGGGGAGTTACAATGAGCAGTTCTTC.

The chain links TRBV14 to TRBJ2-7; TRBD2 aligns across 9 bases. Looked up from germline, CDR1 is SGHDN and CDR2 is FVKESK. This CDR3 comprises 18 residues. The V segment lost 4 bases and the J segment 4 bases; nucleotides outside the gene matches: 17. The CDR3 sequence is CASSRRVGTSGPRYEQYF. CDR3 sequence (DNA): TGTGCCAGCAGCCGCAGAGTGGGAACTAGCGGGCCTAGATACGAGCAGTACTTC.

V gene TRBV9 combines with J gene TRBJ2-2; the match to TRBD2 covers 10 bases. There are 17 residues in the CDR3. Germline CDR1 reads SGDLS; CDR2 reads YYNGEE. J lost 7 bases, V lost 3 bases, and 12 bases had no gene match. The CDR3 nucleotides are TGTGCCAGCAGCGCTCCCGGGACTAGCGCTGTTGGCGGGGAGCTGTTTTTT. Translated: CASSAPGTSAVGGELFF.

The chain links TRBV14 to TRBJ2-1; D unclear. The ends were cut back, 3 bases at V and 0 bases at J, with 9 bases in the middle. The CDR3 spans 15 residues. The germline V gene encodes CDR1 SGHDN and CDR2 FVKESK. As DNA, the CDR3 is TGTGCCAGCAGCCAGATGGCCAGCTCCTACAATGAGCAGTTCTTC. Translated, it gives CASSQMASSYNEQFF.

This chain uses TRBV10-2 with TRBJ2-1, with 7 bases fitting TRBD2. The CDR3 sequence is 14 residues long. The J segment lost 12 bases and the V segment lost 8 bases, leaving 16 bases of the junction unmatched. Germline assignment: CDR1 WSHSY and CDR2 SAAADI. CDR3 sequence (DNA): TGCGCCAGCGTTGAAGTGGGGGAGGGCCAGTTGCAGTTCTTC. Translating it yields CASVEVGEGQLQFF.

The chain links TRBV6-5 to TRBJ1-1; tentative D call: TRBD1 (5 bases). CDR3 length equals 14 residues. Trimming left V 2 bases short and J 6 bases short, with 13 bases between. Germline values: CDR1 MNHEY, CDR2 SVGAGI. CDR3 sequence reads: CASSYRGGVPEAFF. The CDR3 DNA reads as TGTGCCAGCAGTTACCGTGGAGGGGTCCCTGAAGCTTTCTTT.

The chain uses TRBV11-2 and TRBJ1-3; 7 nucleotides agree with TRBD1. Trimming took 0 bases from V and 4 from J; bases not matched to a gene: 6. CDR3 length equals 16 residues. The germline V gene encodes CDR1 SGHAT and CDR2 FQNNGV. The CDR3 loop reads CASSLDRQGVGNTIYF. The CDR3 DNA follows: TGTGCCAGCAGCTTAGATCGGCAGGGGGTAGGAAACACCATATATTTT.

The V gene is TRBV7-2, the J gene TRBJ2-1, with D possibly TRBD2 on 6 matching bases. Trimming pared 5 bases from V and 7 bases from J, leaving 18 bases between. The CDR3 length is 15 residues. CDR1 is SGHTA, CDR2 FQGNSA, per germline. CDR3 residues: CASSQEPSVGNEQFF. The CDR3 nucleotides read TGTGCCAGCAGCCAAGAGCCTAGCGTGGGGAATGAGCAGTTCTTC.

The chain combines TRBV30 with TRBJ2-7; no clear D. Trimming took 0 bases from V and 1 from J, leaving 7 bases between them. CDR1 is GTSNPN and CDR2 is SVGIG in the germline V gene (reference sequence). This CDR3 has 13 amino acids. CDR3 amino acids: CAWSVGRSYEQYV. In DNA, the CDR3 is TGTGCCTGGAGTGTTGGCAGGTCCTACGAGCAGTACGTC.

This clone has a single count. This chain joins TRBV25-1 and TRBJ1-6; 7 bases are shared with TRBD1. V trimming: 5 bases; J trimming: 9 bases; junction bases outside the gene matches: 7. Germline-derived CDR1 and CDR2 are MGHDK and SYGVNS. The CDR3 consists of 14 residues. CDR3 sequence: CASSPTGVSSPLHF. The CDR3 nucleotides read TGTGCCAGCAGTCCCACAGGGGTTAGTTCACCCCTCCACTTT.

This chain connects TRBV6-2 or TRBV6-3 to TRBJ1-4, with 7 positions matching TRBD1. The CDR3 is 14 amino acids. The V gene end was trimmed by 7 bases and the J gene end by 8 bases; junction bases not matched to a gene: 10. From germline, CDR1 is MNHEY and CDR2 SVGEGT. The CDR3 protein is CASTPRGPGEKLFF. The CDR3 region has the DNA TGTGCCAGCACCCCAAGGGGGCCGGGGGAAAAACTGTTTTTT.

The chain employs TRBV5-6 and TRBJ1-2; no clear D gene. V gave up 4 bases and J gave up 4 bases, with 11 bases separating them. The germline V gene encodes CDR1 SGHDT and CDR2 YYEEEE. The CDR3 has 13 residues. This CDR3 is CASSARRLYGYTF. The CDR3 DNA sequence: TGTGCCAGCAGCGCACGGAGGCTCTATGGCTACACCTTC.

This chain uses TRBV25-1 with TRBJ1-1; D is perhaps TRBD1 (6 bases). With 7 bases removed from V and 6 bases from J, the gap between germline ends came to 12 bases. CDR3 length: 12 amino acids. CDR1 MGHDK and CDR2 SYGVNS come from the germline V gene. CDR3 residues: CASKRQDPEAFF. The CDR3 DNA follows: TGTGCCAGCAAGAGACAGGATCCTGAAGCTTTCTTT.

This chain uses TRBV6-2 or TRBV6-3 with TRBJ1-1, with D perhaps TRBD1 (5 bases). With 0 bases removed from V and 8 bases from J, the gap between germline ends came to 7 bases. The CDR3 contains 12 residues. The V gene's germline CDR1 is MNHEY and CDR2 SVGEGT. The CDR3 region is CASSYSSGEAFF. In DNA, the CDR3 is TGTGCCAGCAGTTACTCCTCAGGGGAAGCTTTCTTT.

V and J are TRBV12-3 or TRBV12-4 and TRBJ1-1; D uncertain. V was clipped by 5 bases and J by 5 bases, with 12 bases between them. The CDR3 contains 13 residues. The CDR3, as DNA: TGTGCCAGCAGTATCTATGGGAGGACTGAAGCTTTCTTT. It specifies CASSIYGRTEAFF.

CDR3 residues: CASSYSGAGYTF. CDR3 nucleotide sequence: TGTGCCAGCAGTTACTCAGGGGCTGGCTACACCTTC. J is TRBJ1-2 and V is TRBV6-5, with D possibly TRBD1 on 5 matching bases. The germline gives CDR1 MNHEY, CDR2 SVGAGI. The CDR3 extends over 12 amino acids. V lost 0 bases and J 7 bases, leaving 6 bases between the germline ends.

This clone is medium-sized (0.01 to 0.1%). The rearrangement links TRBV2 to TRBJ1-4; D uncertain. Germline CDR1 reads SNHLY; CDR2 reads FYNNEI. V was pared by 3 bases and J by 4 bases, with 6 bases between. CDR3 length: 13 amino acids. CDR3 nucleotides: TGTGCCAGCAGTGATGAGGATAATGAAAAACTGTTTTTT. Its translation is CASSDEDNEKLFF.

This rearrangement joins TRBV10-3 to TRBJ2-1; 9 nucleotides line up with TRBD2. The V and J ends lost 10 bases and 7 bases, in that order; junction bases with no gene match: 14. CDR1 is ENHRY, CDR2 SYGVKD, per germline. This CDR3 spans 15 amino acids. CDR3 amino acids: CATKGAGGEGNEQFF. The CDR3 coding sequence is TGTGCCACCAAAGGAGCGGGGGGAGAGGGGAATGAGCAGTTCTTC.

This clone came up once. The genes are TRBV3-1 (or the pseudogene TRBV3-2) and TRBJ1-2, with D perhaps matching TRBD1 (6 bases). CDR3 length: 14 residues. Per germline, CDR1 LGHDT and CDR2 YNNKEL (reference sequence). V was pared by 1 base and J by 3 bases, with 9 bases between. The CDR3 DNA reads TGTGCCAGCAGCCAAGTGCCAGGGGACTATGGCTACACCTTC. It specifies CASSQVPGDYGYTF.

This clone was seen just once. The chain recombines TRBV5-6 with TRBJ2-2; TRBD1 aligns across 9 bases. With V trimmed by 0 bases and J by 6 bases, 3 bases remained unmatched. The CDR3 is 15 residues long. Looked up from germline, CDR1 is SGHDT and CDR2 is YYEEEE. CDR3 bases: TGTGCCAGCAGCTTGGGGGGACAGGGTTCCGGGGAGCTGTTTTTT. This sequence encodes CASSLGGQGSGELFF.

This clone was observed a handful of times. The rearrangement uses TRBV21-1 and TRBJ1-4; the table calls TRBD1, which could not be checked here. TRBV21-1 is a pseudogene segment. The CDR3 is 16 residues long. CDR3 protein: CASSKVVRTGFEKLFF. The CDR3 nucleotides are TGTGCCAGCAGCAAAGTGGTGAGGACAGGGTTTGAAAAACTGTTTTTT.